The present entry profiles one T cell receptor beta chain with its context. As originally analysed: The assay estimated nucleated cells by amplifying reference gene primers. This table comes from immunoSEQ multiplex PCR, and its TCRdb copy is limited to in-frame clones, with some not included. V and J calls and clone size are given by that table; D and trimming were obtained from the DNA. This sample yields 150,000 or so clones, of which 85% to 90% are seen a single time; 0.99% belongs to the top ten. V lost 1 base and J 3 bases, leaving 13 bases between the germline ends. This CDR3 spans 15 amino acids. Germline values: CDR1 SGHVS, CDR2 FQNEAQ. This sample is drawn from a study of blood T cell repertoires in COVID-19. Study background: COVID-19 samples from acute and convalescent phases originated in the United States, Italy and Spain. PBMCs, B-cell-depleted T cells, or T cells were the source of the cDNA or gDNA that made up the material.

Sequenced input: peripheral blood. The rearrangement uses TRBV7-8 and TRBJ2-7, with TRBD1 as a possible D gene (6 bases). This TCR was sampled from a man aged 18 to 30 with acute or convalescent COVID-19. DNA for the CDR3: TGTGCCAGCAGCTTAGACAGGGCGAAAGACTACGAGCAGTACTTC. Amino acids: CASSLDRAKDYEQYF.